Listed here are 8 T cell receptor beta chains from one sample, sequenced in a study of blood T cell repertoires in COVID-19. Measured with immunoSEQ multiplex PCR; TCRdb has only the in-frame clones, and not every one. This table has some 260,000 clones, about 86% appearing once. Sequenced sample: peripheral blood. The receptor set was obtained from a man older than 75 with acute or convalescent COVID-19.

The chain combines TRBV9 with TRBJ2-2; possible D gene TRBD1, 5 bases. Trimming took off 0 bases at V and 11 bases at J, with 14 bases between the two ends. CDR1 and CDR2 from the germline V gene are SGDLS and YYNGEE. The CDR3 loop spans 14 amino acids. This CDR3 is CASSVVGDSPELFF. In nucleotides, the CDR3 is TGTGCCAGCAGCGTAGTAGGCGACAGCCCTGAGCTGTTTTTT.

The chain's CDR3 is CAISEGQGGNQPQHF. The CDR3 nucleotides are TGTGCCATCAGTGAGGGACAGGGAGGGAATCAGCCCCAGCATTTT. The chain couples TRBV10-3 to TRBJ1-5, with 8 bases matching TRBD1. The V gene's germline CDR1 is ENHRY and CDR2 SYGVKD. This CDR3 region has 15 residues. J lost 4 bases, V lost 2 bases, and 4 bases had no gene match.

This clone is a singleton in its sample. The CDR3 DNA reads TGTGCCTGGAGTGTACTGGGGGGACTAGCGGGCGGCGAGCAGTACTTC. Amino acid sequence: CAWSVLGGLAGGEQYF. This chain joins TRBV30 and TRBJ2-7; TRBD2 agrees at 12 bases. There are 16 residues in the CDR3. With V trimmed by 0 bases and J by 6 bases, 9 bases remained unmatched. The V gene's germline CDR1 is GTSNPN and CDR2 SVGIG (reference sequence).

The chain links TRBV7-8 to TRBJ1-5; D is unresolved. CDR1 is SGHVS, CDR2 FQNEAQ, per germline. The CDR3 consists of 15 residues. The V and J ends lost 0 bases and 3 bases respectively, with 9 bases between them. DNA for the CDR3: TGTGCCAGCAGCTTAGCGCTCGGTCACAATCAGCCCCAGCATTTT. Translated, it gives CASSLALGHNQPQHF. Using reference TRBV7-8 and TRBJ1-5 for the parts outside the CDR3, the full variable domain is GAGVSQSPRYKVAKRGQDVALRCDPISGHVSLFWYQQALGQGPEFLTYFQNEAQLDKSGLPSDRFFAERPEGSVSTLKIQRTQQEDSAVYLCASSLALGHNQPQHFGDGTRLSIL.

This clone appeared a few times. The rearrangement links TRBV3-1 (or the pseudogene TRBV3-2) to TRBJ1-1, with D uncertain. The germline CDR1 and CDR2 sequences are LGHDT and YNNKEL (reference sequence). Trimming took 2 bases from V and 5 from J, leaving 12 bases between them. The CDR3 length is 14 residues. CDR3 sequence: CASSQHRGGTEAFF. CDR3 DNA sequence: TGTGCCAGCAGCCAACACCGTGGAGGGACTGAAGCTTTCTTT.

The J gene is TRBJ2-7, the V gene TRBV3-1 (or the pseudogene TRBV3-2); TRBD2 aligns across 8 bases. There are 15 residues in the CDR3. The germline V gene encodes CDR1 LGHDT and CDR2 YNNKEL (reference sequence). Trimming took 1 base from V and 4 from J; bases not matched to a gene: 6. The CDR3 protein is CASSQVPSGPYEQYF. The CDR3 bases are TGTGCCAGCAGCCAAGTACCTAGCGGGCCTTACGAGCAGTACTTC.

The chain recombines TRBV21-1 with TRBJ1-2; the table's D call TRBD1 went unverified against the DNA. TRBV21-1 is deemed a pseudogene. The CDR3 has 15 amino acids. The DNA of the CDR3 is TGTGCCAGCAGCGACCGGGACAGGGGCGACTATGGCTACACCTTC. Encoded protein: CASSDRDRGDYGYTF.

The chain couples TRBV27 to TRBJ1-1; 7 bases are shared with TRBD1. V lost 5 bases and J lost 4; bases outside the gene matches: 13. This CDR3 contains 16 residues. Germline values: CDR1 MNHEY, CDR2 SMNVEV (reference sequence). The DNA of the CDR3 is TGTGCCAGCAGTCCTGGGACAGCAGCTGGGATCACTGAAGCTTTCTTT. Its protein product is CASSPGTAAGITEAFF.